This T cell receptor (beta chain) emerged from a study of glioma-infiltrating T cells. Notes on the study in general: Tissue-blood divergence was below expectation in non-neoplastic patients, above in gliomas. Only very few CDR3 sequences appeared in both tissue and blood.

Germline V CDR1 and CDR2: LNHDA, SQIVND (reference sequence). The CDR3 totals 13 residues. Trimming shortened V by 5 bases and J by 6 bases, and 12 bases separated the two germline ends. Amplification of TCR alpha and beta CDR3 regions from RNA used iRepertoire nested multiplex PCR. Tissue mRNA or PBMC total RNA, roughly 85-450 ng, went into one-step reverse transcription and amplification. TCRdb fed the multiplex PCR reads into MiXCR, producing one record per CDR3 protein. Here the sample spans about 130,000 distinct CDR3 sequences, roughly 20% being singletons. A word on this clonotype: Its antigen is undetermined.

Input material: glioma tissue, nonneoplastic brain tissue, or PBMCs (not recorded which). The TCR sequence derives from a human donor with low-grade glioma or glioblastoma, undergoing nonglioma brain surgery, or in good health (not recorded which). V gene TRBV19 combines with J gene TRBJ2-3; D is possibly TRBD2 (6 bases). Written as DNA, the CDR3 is TGTGCCAGTAGTGGGACTCCTGGGGATACGCAGTATTTT. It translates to CASSGTPGDTQYF.